The T cell receptor beta chain under discussion was sequenced for a study of Graves' ophthalmopathy and Graves' hyperthyroidism. Broader study findings: A 13-signature model separated ophthalmopathy from stable hyperthyroidism, almost 90% sensitivity, approximately 84% specificity. The model's prediction of ophthalmopathy progression had about 70% sensitivity and approximately 72% specificity. Appearing in blood as well were most expanded thyroid clonotypes above 0.001 frequency.

None of the included patients had other autoimmune diseases, uncontrolled infections, pregnancy or lactation, as these led to exclusion. Worth noting for this clonotype: Its antigen is undetermined. At one of its ends the junction is not consistent with the germline gene, which may arise from a read error.

The study amplified TCR beta CDR3 regions using RNA transcripts. HTBI primers served in a first-round RT-PCR, which a second-round multiplex PCR followed. TCRdb called the multiplex PCR reads again in MiXCR, with one record for every CDR3 protein. The table lists 150,000 to 200,000 distinct CDR3 sequences, 35% to 50% of them singletons, with 8% to 9% in the top ten. This CDR3 comprises 16 residues. CDR1 and CDR2 (germline): MDHEN, SYDVKM. The sequenced material came from peripheral blood. The clonotype originates from a man aged 30-40 years with Graves' ophthalmopathy. The V and J genes are TRBV28 and TRBJ1-1; 9 positions match TRBD1. The CDR3 spells CASRPATGGVTRGWLF. For the CDR3, the DNA is TGTGCCAGCAGACCAGCGACAGGGGGTGTAACACGGGGGTGGCTCTTT.